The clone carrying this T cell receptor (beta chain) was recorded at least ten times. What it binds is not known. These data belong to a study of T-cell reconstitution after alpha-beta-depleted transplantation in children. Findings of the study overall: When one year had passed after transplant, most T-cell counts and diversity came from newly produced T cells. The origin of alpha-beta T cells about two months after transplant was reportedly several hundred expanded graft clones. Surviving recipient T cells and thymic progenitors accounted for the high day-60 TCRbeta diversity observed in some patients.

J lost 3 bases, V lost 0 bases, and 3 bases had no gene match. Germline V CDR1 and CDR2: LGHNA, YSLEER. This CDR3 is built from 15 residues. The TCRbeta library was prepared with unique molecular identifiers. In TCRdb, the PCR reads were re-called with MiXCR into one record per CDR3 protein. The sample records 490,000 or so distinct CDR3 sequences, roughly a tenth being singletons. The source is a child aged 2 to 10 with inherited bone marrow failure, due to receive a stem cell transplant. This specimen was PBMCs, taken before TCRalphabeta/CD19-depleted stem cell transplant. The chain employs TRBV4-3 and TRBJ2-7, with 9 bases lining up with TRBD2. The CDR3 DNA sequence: TGCGCCAGCAGCCAAGATAGCGGGAGCTTCTACGAGCAGTACTTC. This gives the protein CASSQDSGSFYEQYF.